The T cell receptor beta chain under discussion was sequenced for a study of Graves' ophthalmopathy and Graves' hyperthyroidism. Study-wide context: The study drew peripheral blood at initial diagnosis, before any treatment.

General study points: Most thyroid clonotypes with frequency above 0.001 were detected in blood too. Stable hyperthyroidism and ophthalmopathy were told apart by a 13-signature model, which achieved 85% to 90% sensitivity and just over 80% specificity.

This clonotype was detected many times. The target antigen is unknown. Amplification from RNA transcripts yielded the TCR beta CDR3 regions. HTBI primers served in a first-round RT-PCR, which a second-round multiplex PCR followed. MiXCR, applied by TCRdb to the multiplex PCR reads, yields one record per CDR3 protein. Among 400,000 or so distinct CDR3 sequences listed, just over 15% were seen once. Patients were excluded if they had other autoimmune diseases or uncontrolled infections, and likewise if pregnancy or lactation applied. The CDR3 contains 13 residues. Trimming pared 4 bases from V and 9 bases from J, leaving 15 bases between. CDR1 and CDR2 from the germline V gene are LNHDA and SQIVND (reference sequence).

The sequencing input was peripheral blood. This sequence originates from a woman in her late teens or twenties with stable Graves' hyperthyroidism. The chain employs TRBV19 and TRBJ1-2; D is possibly TRBD1 (5 bases). Here the CDR3 DNA reads TGTGCCAGTAGTACAACCAACAGGCTGCGCTACACCTTC. This sequence encodes CASSTTNRLRYTF.